The 10 T cell receptor beta chains below all came from one sample that was sequenced in a study of control samples from healthy donors and cancer patients (dated by TCRdb to 2019 to 2021). The library was prepared using the immunoSEQ multiplex PCR assay. TCRdb's version of the immuneACCESS table is confined to in-frame rearrangements and falls short of the full clone set. An unresolved V gene accounts for under half of the shortfall where checked; the remainder is of unknown origin. The sample includes around 110,000 clones, with roughly 93% observed a single time. The ten largest account for about 2.6% of the sample. The sample comprised blood. These TCRs come from a man aged 25 to 40 in good health.

The J gene is TRBJ1-1, the V gene TRBV28; no clear D gene. V lost 0 bases and J 11 bases, leaving 13 bases between the germline ends. CDR3 length: 13 amino acids. The germline V gene encodes CDR1 MDHEN and CDR2 SYDVKM. CDR3 DNA sequence: TGTGCCAGCAGTTTATGGACGGTGGGCCATGCTTTCTTT. Translating gives CASSLWTVGHAFF.

This chain uses TRBV11-2 with TRBJ1-2; D is possibly TRBD1 (5 bases). The ends were cut back, 5 bases at V and 3 bases at J, with 13 bases in the middle. The CDR3 loop spans 14 amino acids. The V gene's germline CDR1 is SGHAT and CDR2 FQNNGV. This CDR3 reads CASSLRTGDYGYTF. The CDR3 nucleotides read TGTGCCAGCAGCCTACGGACGGGGGACTATGGCTACACCTTC.

The chain links TRBV2 to TRBJ1-2; D is ambiguous. CDR3 length: 13 residues. Between the trimmed V and J ends, which lost 7 bases and 7 bases, there was a span of 16 bases. CDR1 is SNHLY and CDR2 is FYNNEI in the germline V gene. The CDR3 reads CASITAGLSGYTF. DNA for the CDR3: TGTGCCAGCATCACCGCCGGACTCTCTGGCTACACCTTC.

This rearrangement joins TRBV18 to TRBJ2-7, with 7 nucleotides matching TRBD1. Germline CDR1 KGHSH, CDR2 LQKENI. CDR3 length: 15 amino acids. Trimming at V came to 5 bases and at J to 3 bases, leaving 10 bases not matched to a gene. The CDR3 DNA reads TGTGCCAGCTCAGTGGGACAGCCGAGGATCTACGAGCAGTACTTC. The encoded protein is CASSVGQPRIYEQYF.

This clone was counted once. The chain recombines TRBV14 with TRBJ1-5; tentatively, D is TRBD1 (6 bases). Trimming left V 4 bases short and J 6 bases short, with 13 bases between. Germline assignment: CDR1 SGHDN and CDR2 FVKESK. The CDR3 spans 14 residues. The CDR3 loop reads CASSPLGAPQPQHF. The CDR3 DNA sequence: TGTGCCAGCAGCCCCCTGGGGGCCCCTCAGCCCCAGCATTTT.

This clone was detected only once. The rearrangement links TRBV7-9 to TRBJ2-5, with D tentatively TRBD2 (7 bases). The CDR3 spans 15 residues. Trimming cost V 6 bases and J 5 bases, with 19 bases left between them. Germline V gene lookup returns CDR1 SEHNR and CDR2 FQNEAQ (reference sequence). DNA of the CDR3: TGTGCCAGCAGTTCAGAGGGGGGGCGCGGGGAGACCCAGTACTTC. Its translation: CASSSEGGRGETQYF.

The rearrangement uses TRBV7-6 and TRBJ2-1; 7 bases are shared with TRBD1. Unmatched junction bases numbered 11, after V lost 2 bases and J lost 7 bases. The CDR3 is 16 residues long. Germline CDR1 and CDR2: SGHVS and FNYEAQ. The CDR3 is CASSLRGGKFVNEQFF. The CDR3 nucleotides read TGTGCCAGCAGCTTAAGAGGGGGCAAATTCGTGAATGAGCAGTTCTTC.

This clone was detected only once. The chain joins TRBV27 to TRBJ2-2; 7 bases match TRBD1. The CDR3 covers 16 residues. Germline CDR1 is MNHEY and CDR2 is SMNVEV (reference sequence). V trimming: 5 bases; J trimming: 4 bases; junction bases outside the gene matches: 10. In DNA form, the CDR3 reads TGTGCCAGCAGTGTGCCCAGGGGGACATTCACCGGGGAGCTGTTTTTT. Translated: CASSVPRGTFTGELFF.

The gene calls are TRBV3-1 (or the pseudogene TRBV3-2) and TRBJ2-3; TRBD2 matches at 12 bases. Germline trimming cut 3 bases from V and 7 bases from J; bases unmatched to any gene: 11. The CDR3 runs to 17 residues. Germline V gives CDR1 LGHDT, CDR2 YNNKEL (reference sequence). The CDR3 nucleotides read TGTGCCAGCAGCCAGGACCCCCTAGCGGGGGGGTCGAATACGCAGTATTTT. Translating it yields CASSQDPLAGGSNTQYF.

The chain uses TRBV7-3 and TRBJ2-3; 7 nucleotides line up with TRBD1. Germline CDR1 SGHTA, CDR2 FQGTGA. V shed 5 bases, J shed 2 bases, and the junction held 7 bases outside the gene matches. This CDR3 is built from 15 residues. The CDR3 DNA is TGTGCCAGCAGCCCCGGGACAGCTACCACAGATACGCAGTATTTT. It is translated as CASSPGTATTDTQYF.